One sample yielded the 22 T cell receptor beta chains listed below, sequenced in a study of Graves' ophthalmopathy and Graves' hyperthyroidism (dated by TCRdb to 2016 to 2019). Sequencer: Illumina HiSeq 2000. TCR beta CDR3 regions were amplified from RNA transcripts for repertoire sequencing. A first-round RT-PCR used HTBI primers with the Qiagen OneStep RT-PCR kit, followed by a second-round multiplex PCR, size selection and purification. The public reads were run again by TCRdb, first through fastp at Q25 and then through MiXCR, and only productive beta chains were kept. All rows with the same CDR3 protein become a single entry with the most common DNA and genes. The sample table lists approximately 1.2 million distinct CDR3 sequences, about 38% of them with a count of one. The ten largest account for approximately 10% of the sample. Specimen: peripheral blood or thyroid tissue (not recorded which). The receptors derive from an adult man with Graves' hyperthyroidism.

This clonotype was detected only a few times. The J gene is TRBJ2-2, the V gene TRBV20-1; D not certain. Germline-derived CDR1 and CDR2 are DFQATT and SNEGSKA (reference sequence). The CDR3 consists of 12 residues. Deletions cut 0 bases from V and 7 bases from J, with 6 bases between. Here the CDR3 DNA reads TGCAGTGCTAGAGAAGGAAACGGGGAGCTGTTTTTT. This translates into CSAREGNGELFF.

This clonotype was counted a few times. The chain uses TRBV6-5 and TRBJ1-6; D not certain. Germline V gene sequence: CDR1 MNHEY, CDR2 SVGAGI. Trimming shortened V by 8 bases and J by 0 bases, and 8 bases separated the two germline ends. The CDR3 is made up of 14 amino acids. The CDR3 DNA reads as TGTGCCAGCCGCCGGAACTCCTATAATTCACCCCTCCACTTT. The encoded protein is CASRRNSYNSPLHF.

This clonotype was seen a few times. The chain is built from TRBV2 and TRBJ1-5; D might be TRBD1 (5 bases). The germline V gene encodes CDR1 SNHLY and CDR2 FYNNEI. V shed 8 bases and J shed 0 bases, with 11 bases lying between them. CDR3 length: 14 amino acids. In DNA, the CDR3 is TGTGCCAGCGGGGGAATCTATAGCAATCAGCCCCAGCATTTT. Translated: CASGGIYSNQPQHF.

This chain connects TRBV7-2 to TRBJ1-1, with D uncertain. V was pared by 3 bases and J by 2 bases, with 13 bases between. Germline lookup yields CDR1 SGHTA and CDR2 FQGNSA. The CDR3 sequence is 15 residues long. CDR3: CASSLGPQVNTEAFF. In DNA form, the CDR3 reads TGTGCCAGCAGCTTGGGCCCCCAGGTTAACACTGAAGCTTTCTTT.

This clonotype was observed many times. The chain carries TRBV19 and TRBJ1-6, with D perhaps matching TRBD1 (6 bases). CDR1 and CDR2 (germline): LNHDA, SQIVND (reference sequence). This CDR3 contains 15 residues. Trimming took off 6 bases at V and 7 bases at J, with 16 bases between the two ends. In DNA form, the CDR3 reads TGTGCCAGTAGGAGGACAGTGGGTTGGAATTCACCCCTCCACTTT. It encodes CASRRTVGWNSPLHF. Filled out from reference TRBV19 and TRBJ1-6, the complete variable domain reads DGGITQSPKYLFRKEGQNVTLSCEQNLNHDAMYWYRQDPGQGLRLIYYSQIVNDFQKGDIAEGYSVSREKKESFPLTVTSAQKNPTAFYLCASRRTVGWNSPLHFGNGTRLTVT.

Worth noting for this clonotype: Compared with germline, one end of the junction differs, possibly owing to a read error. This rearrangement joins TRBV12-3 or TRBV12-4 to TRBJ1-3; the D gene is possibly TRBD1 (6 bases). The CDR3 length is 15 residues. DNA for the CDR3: TGTGCCAACAGTTTACAGGGCATCACTGGAAACACCATATATTTT. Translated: CANSLQGITGNTIYF.

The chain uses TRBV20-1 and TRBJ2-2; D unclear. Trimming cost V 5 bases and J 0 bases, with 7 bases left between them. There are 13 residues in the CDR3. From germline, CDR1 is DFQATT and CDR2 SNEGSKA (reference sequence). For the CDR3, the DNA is TGCAGTGCTGAAAACACGAACACCGGGGAGCTGTTTTTT. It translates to CSAENTNTGELFF.

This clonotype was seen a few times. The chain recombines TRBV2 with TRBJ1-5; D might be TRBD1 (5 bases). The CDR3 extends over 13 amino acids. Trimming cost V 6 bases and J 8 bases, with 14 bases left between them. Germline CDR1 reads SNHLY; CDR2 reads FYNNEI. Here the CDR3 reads CASSTDSGKPQHF. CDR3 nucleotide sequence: TGTGCCAGCAGCACAGACAGTGGAAAGCCCCAGCATTTT.

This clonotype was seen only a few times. The CDR3 DNA is TGTGCCAGCAGCTTAGAAAGGCAGATACCTGAAGCTTTCTTT. It codes for CASSLERQIPEAFF. V usage is TRBV7-2 and J usage is TRBJ1-1; D not certain. Trimming stripped 1 base from V and 6 bases from J, with 12 bases between. Germline values: CDR1 SGHTA, CDR2 FQGNSA. CDR3 length: 14 amino acids.

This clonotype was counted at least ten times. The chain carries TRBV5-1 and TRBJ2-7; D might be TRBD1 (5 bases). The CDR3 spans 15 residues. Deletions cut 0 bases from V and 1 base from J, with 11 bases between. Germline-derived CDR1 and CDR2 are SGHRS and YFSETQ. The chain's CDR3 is CASSLEMGPSYEQYF. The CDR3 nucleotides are TGCGCCAGCAGCTTGGAAATGGGGCCGTCCTACGAGCAGTACTTC.

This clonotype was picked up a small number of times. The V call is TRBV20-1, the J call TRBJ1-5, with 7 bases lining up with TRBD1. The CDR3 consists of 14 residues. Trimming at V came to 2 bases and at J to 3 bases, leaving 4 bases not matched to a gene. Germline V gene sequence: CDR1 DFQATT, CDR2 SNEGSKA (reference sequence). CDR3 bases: TGCAGTGCTAGAAAGACAGGGTCCAATCAGCCCCAGCATTTT. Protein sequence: CSARKTGSNQPQHF.

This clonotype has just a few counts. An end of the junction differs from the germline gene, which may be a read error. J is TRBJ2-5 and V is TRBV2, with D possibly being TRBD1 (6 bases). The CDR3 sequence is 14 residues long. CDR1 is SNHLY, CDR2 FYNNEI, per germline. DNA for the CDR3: TGTGCCAGCAGTGAATTGAGTGGTAGGGACATGGGTGACTTC. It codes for CASSELSGRDMGDF.

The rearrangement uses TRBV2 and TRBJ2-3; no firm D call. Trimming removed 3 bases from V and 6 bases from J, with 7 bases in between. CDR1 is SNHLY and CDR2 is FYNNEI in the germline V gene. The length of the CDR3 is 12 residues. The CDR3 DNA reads TGTGCCAGCAGTGATTCTCGGGATACGCAGTATTTT. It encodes CASSDSRDTQYF.

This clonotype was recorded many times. The CDR3 sequence: CASSATGLQNQPQHF. The CDR3 coding sequence is TGTGCCAGCAGCGCGACAGGTTTGCAAAATCAGCCCCAGCATTTT. The chain uses TRBV9 and TRBJ1-5; tentatively, D is TRBD1 (6 bases). The CDR3 totals 15 residues. Between the trimmed V and J ends, which lost 3 bases and 4 bases, there was a span of 14 bases. Germline V lookup: CDR1 SGDLS, CDR2 YYNGEE.

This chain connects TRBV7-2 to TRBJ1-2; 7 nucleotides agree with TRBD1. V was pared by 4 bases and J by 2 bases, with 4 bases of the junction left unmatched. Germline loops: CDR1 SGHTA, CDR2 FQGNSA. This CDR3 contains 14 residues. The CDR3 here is CASSWDRLNYGYTF. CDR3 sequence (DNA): TGTGCCAGCAGCTGGGACAGATTAAACTATGGCTACACCTTC.

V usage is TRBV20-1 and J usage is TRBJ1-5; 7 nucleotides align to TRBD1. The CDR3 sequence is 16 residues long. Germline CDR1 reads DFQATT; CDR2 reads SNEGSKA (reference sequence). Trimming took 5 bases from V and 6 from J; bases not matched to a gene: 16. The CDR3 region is CSAPLVGRQGGQPQHF. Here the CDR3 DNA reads TGCAGTGCTCCTCTTGTGGGGCGACAGGGTGGTCAGCCCCAGCATTTT.

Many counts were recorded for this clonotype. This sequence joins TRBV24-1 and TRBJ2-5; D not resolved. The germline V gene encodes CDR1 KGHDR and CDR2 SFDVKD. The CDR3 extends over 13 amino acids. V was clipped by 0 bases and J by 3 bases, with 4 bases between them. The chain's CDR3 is CATSDLFEETQYF. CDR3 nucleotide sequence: TGTGCCACCAGTGATTTGTTCGAAGAGACCCAGTACTTC.

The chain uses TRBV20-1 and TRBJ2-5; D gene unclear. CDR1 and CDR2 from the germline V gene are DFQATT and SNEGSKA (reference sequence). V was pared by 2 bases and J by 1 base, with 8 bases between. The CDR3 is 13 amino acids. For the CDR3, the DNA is TGCAGTGCTAGAAAAGGCGGCCAAGAGACCCAGTACTTC. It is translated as CSARKGGQETQYF.

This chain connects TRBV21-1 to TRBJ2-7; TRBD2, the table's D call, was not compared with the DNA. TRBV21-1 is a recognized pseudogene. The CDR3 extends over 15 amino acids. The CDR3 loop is CASSNPGGLGREQYF. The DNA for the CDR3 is TGTGCCAGCAGCAACCCGGGGGGGCTTGGTCGCGAGCAGTACTTC.

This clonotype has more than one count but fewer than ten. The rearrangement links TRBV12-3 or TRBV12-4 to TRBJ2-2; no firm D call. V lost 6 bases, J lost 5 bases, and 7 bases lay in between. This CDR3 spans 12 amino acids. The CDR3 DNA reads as TGTGCCAGCAGACTGGTTACCGGGGAGCTGTTTTTT. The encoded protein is CASRLVTGELFF.

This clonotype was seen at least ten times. The CDR3 reads CASSPTGGADQPQHF. CDR3 sequence (DNA): TGTGCCAGCAGCCCGACAGGGGGCGCGGATCAGCCCCAGCATTTT. The chain carries TRBV7-2 and TRBJ1-5, with 10 positions matching TRBD1. Germline trimming cut 5 bases from V and 5 bases from J; bases unmatched to any gene: 6. This CDR3 spans 15 amino acids. The germline gives CDR1 SGHTA, CDR2 FQGNSA.

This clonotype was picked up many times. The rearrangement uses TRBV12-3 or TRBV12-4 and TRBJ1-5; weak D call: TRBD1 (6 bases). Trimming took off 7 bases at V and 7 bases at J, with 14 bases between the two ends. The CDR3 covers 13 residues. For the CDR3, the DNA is TGTGCCAGCATGATAGGGGGGTCACAGCCCCAGCATTTT. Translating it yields CASMIGGSQPQHF.